This T cell receptor beta chain was sequenced in a study of cytomegalovirus exposure and HLA in healthy donors. Study-wide findings and caveats: Upon later analysis, HLA-associated TCR beta chains proved more clonally expanded than other, equally common chains.

Germline trimming cut 4 bases from V and 0 bases from J; bases unmatched to any gene: 3. Germline V gene lookup returns CDR1 ENHRY and CDR2 SYGVKD. The CDR3 runs to 15 residues. Researchers ran the PCR with 60 Vbeta and 13 Jbeta primers. Assay used: immunoSEQ multiplex PCR; TCRdb lists only in-frame clones, some missing. The sample shows some 65,000 clones, 62% of them seen only once. With respect to this clone: Its antigen remains unknown.

The sequence was obtained from a man in his thirties or forties in good health and CMV-seronegative. The specimen was PBMCs. The chain employs TRBV10-3 and TRBJ2-7, with 10 bases identical to TRBD2. CDR3 region: CAISGRTSGSYEQYF. As DNA, the CDR3 is TGTGCCATCAGTGGAAGGACTAGCGGCTCCTACGAGCAGTACTTC.